The rows below give T cell receptor beta chains drawn from one sample of a study of shared clonotypes between healthy human individuals. This table comes from immunoSEQ multiplex PCR, and its TCRdb copy is limited to in-frame clones, with some not included. The sample consists of about 1 million clones, about 76% of them appearing once. The specimen was memory CD4+ T cells sorted from blood. The source is a man aged 18 to 29 in good health. Each CDR3 is given with its conserved first and last residue. Each record gives: J gene, V gene, clone size, D gene, CDR3 protein, CDR3 DNA. A D gene is named only where the DNA matches it firmly. Where a row states a size, it is once, few, many or the class of an expanded clone; other rows omit it.

J: TRBJ2-7; V: TRBV6-5; size: .; D: .; CDR3: CASKEGTFYEQYF; DNA: TGTGCCAGCAAAGAAGGGACTTTCTACGAGCAGTACTTC
J: TRBJ2-1; V: TRBV14; size: .; D: TRBD2; CDR3: CASSGLASYNEQFF; DNA: TGTGCCAGTTCGGGACTAGCGAGCTACAATGAGCAGTTCTTC
J: TRBJ1-2; V: TRBV5-6; size: .; D: .; CDR3: CASRDTGTWGYTF; DNA: TGTGCCAGCAGGGACACCGGGACATGGGGCTACACCTTC
J: TRBJ2-7; V: TRBV5-4; size: .; D: .; CDR3: CASSQMTDYEQYF; DNA: TGTGCCAGCAGCCAAATGACTGATTACGAGCAGTACTTC
J: TRBJ1-5; V: TRBV27; size: .; D: .; CDR3: CASSFRDNQPQHF; DNA: TGTGCCAGCAGTTTCCGGGACAATCAGCCCCAGCATTTT
J: TRBJ1-5; V: TRBV28; size: few; D: .; CDR3: CASSFDRTRWSQPQHF; DNA: TGTGCCAGCAGTTTTGATCGGACCAGGTGGAGTCAGCCCCAGCATTTT
J: TRBJ1-2; V: TRBV6-4; size: .; D: .; CDR3: CASSNAEGGYTF; DNA: TGTGCCAGCAGTAACGCGGAGGGTGGCTACACCTTC
J: TRBJ2-3; V: TRBV5-4; size: .; D: TRBD2; CDR3: CASSLRTSGSTDTQYF; DNA: TGTGCCAGCAGCTTAAGGACTAGCGGGAGCACAGATACGCAGTATTTT
J: TRBJ1-1; V: TRBV6-1; size: few; D: TRBD1; CDR3: CASSPQKTGETEAFF; DNA: TGTGCCAGCAGCCCCCAAAAGACAGGGGAGACTGAAGCTTTCTTT
J: TRBJ2-3; V: TRBV6-4; size: once; D: .; CDR3: CASSRNSLTDTQYF; DNA: TGTGCCAGCAGCCGAAACAGCTTAACAGATACGCAGTATTTT
J: TRBJ1-5; V: TRBV27; size: .; D: TRBD1; CDR3: CASSLSDRGHQPQHF; DNA: TGTGCCAGCAGTTTATCTGACAGGGGACATCAGCCCCAGCATTTT
J: TRBJ2-1; V: TRBV30; size: few; D: .; CDR3: CALLAARVYNEQFF; DNA: TGTGCCTTGCTAGCTGCGAGGGTGTACAATGAGCAGTTCTTC
J: TRBJ2-4; V: TRBV7-9; size: .; D: .; CDR3: CASSPRTVAKNIQYF; DNA: TGTGCCAGCAGCCCCAGGACAGTTGCCAAAAACATTCAGTACTTC
J: TRBJ1-1; V: TRBV7-9; size: .; D: .; CDR3: CASSFGMNTEAFF; DNA: TGTGCCAGCAGCTTCGGCATGAACACTGAAGCTTTCTTT
J: TRBJ2-7; V: TRBV7-9; size: .; D: TRBD2; CDR3: CASSPASGGSLSSYEQYF; DNA: TGTGCCAGCAGCCCCGCTAGCGGGGGATCTTTAAGCTCCTACGAGCAGTACTTC
J: TRBJ2-3; V: TRBV6-5; size: .; D: .; CDR3: CASSPGLGSATQYF; DNA: TGTGCCAGCAGTCCAGGACTGGGTTCGGCTACGCAGTATTTT
J: TRBJ2-7; V: TRBV5-1; size: .; D: .; CDR3: CASAPDSGYEQYF; DNA: TGCGCCAGCGCCCCGGACAGTGGCTACGAGCAGTACTTC
J: TRBJ2-7; V: TRBV25-1; size: once; D: .; CDR3: CASSALDTNYEQYF; DNA: TGTGCCAGCAGTGCGTTGGACACCAACTACGAGCAGTACTTC
J: TRBJ1-6; V: TRBV5-6; size: .; D: .; CDR3: CASTLLGGNSPLHF; DNA: TGTGCCAGCACCCTTTTGGGGGGCAATTCACCCCTCCACTTT
J: TRBJ2-4; V: TRBV10-2; size: .; D: .; CDR3: CASKNIQYF; DNA: TGCGCCAGCAAAAACATTCAGTACTTC
J: TRBJ2-1; V: TRBV2; size: .; D: .; CDR3: CASSENRVSYNEQFF; DNA: TGTGCCAGCAGTGAAAACAGGGTTTCCTACAATGAGCAGTTCTTC
J: TRBJ1-6; V: TRBV19; size: .; D: TRBD1; CDR3: CASRQGYNSPLHF; DNA: TGTGCCAGTAGACAGGGGTATAATTCACCCCTCCACTTT
J: TRBJ2-3; V: TRBV4-1; size: .; D: .; CDR3: CASSRARDPKSTDTQYF; DNA: TGCGCCAGCAGCCGAGCGCGGGACCCGAAGAGCACAGATACGCAGTATTTT
J: TRBJ1-2; V: TRBV21-1; size: .; D: .; CDR3: CATRQGDRNGYTF; DNA: TGTGCCACCAGACAGGGGGACCGAAATGGCTACACCTTC
J: TRBJ1-5; V: TRBV18; size: .; D: .; CDR3: CASSPQNPLGGSQPQHF; DNA: TGTGCCAGCTCACCACAAAACCCATTGGGGGGAAGTCAGCCCCAGCATTTT
J: TRBJ2-1; V: TRBV19; size: few; D: .; CDR3: CASSIVGGGVQFF; DNA: TGTGCCAGTAGTATTGTCGGGGGAGGTGTGCAGTTCTTC
J: TRBJ2-3; V: TRBV9; size: .; D: TRBD2; CDR3: CASSVEAGGHRTDTQYF; DNA: TGTGCCAGCAGCGTAGAAGCGGGGGGGCATCGCACAGATACGCAGTATTTT
J: TRBJ2-6; V: TRBV19; size: .; D: TRBD2; CDR3: CASRPGGETDVLTF; DNA: TGTGCCAGTAGGCCGGGAGGAGAAACCGACGTCCTGACTTTC
J: TRBJ1-6; V: TRBV30; size: .; D: .; CDR3: CAWGPFNSPLHF; DNA: TGTGCCTGGGGACCGTTTAATTCACCCCTCCACTTT
J: TRBJ2-5; V: TRBV4-1; size: few; D: TRBD1; CDR3: CASSQATGGRETQYF; DNA: TGCGCCAGCAGCCAAGCGACAGGGGGCCGGGAGACCCAGTACTTC
J: TRBJ1-2; V: TRBV6-5; size: .; D: .; CDR3: CASSYSSGGADGYTF; DNA: TGTGCCAGCAGTTACTCGAGTGGGGGCGCGGATGGCTACACCTTC
J: TRBJ2-7; V: TRBV6-1; size: .; D: TRBD2; CDR3: CASRADPTGGEQYF; DNA: TGTGCCAGCAGAGCTGACCCTACGGGGGGCGAGCAGTACTTC
J: TRBJ1-2; V: TRBV19; size: .; D: .; CDR3: CASGKGKYGYTF; DNA: TGTGCCAGTGGAAAGGGGAAATATGGCTACACCTTC
J: TRBJ2-3; V: TRBV5-1; size: .; D: .; CDR3: CASSLTSPELSDTQYF; DNA: TGCGCCAGCAGCTTGACATCCCCGGAATTATCAGATACGCAGTATTTT
J: TRBJ2-2; V: TRBV28; size: .; D: .; CDR3: CASSSWDGTGELFF; DNA: TGTGCCAGCAGTTCGTGGGATGGAACCGGGGAGCTGTTTTTT
J: TRBJ2-3; V: TRBV7-9; size: many; D: .; CDR3: CASSFFREGTDTQYF; DNA: TGTGCCAGCAGCTTCTTCAGGGAAGGCACAGATACGCAGTATTTT
J: TRBJ2-7; V: TRBV28; size: .; D: TRBD2; CDR3: CASSLSELAGVYEQYF; DNA: TGTGCCAGCAGTTTGTCGGAGCTAGCGGGGGTGTACGAGCAGTACTTC
J: TRBJ2-2; V: TRBV7-7; size: few; D: TRBD1; CDR3: CASSANYRGGTGELFF; DNA: TGTGCTAGCAGCGCAAATTACAGGGGTGGCACCGGGGAGCTGTTTTTT
J: TRBJ2-7; V: TRBV7-8; size: .; D: .; CDR3: CASSSRDEQYF; DNA: TGTGCCAGCAGCTCAAGGGACGAGCAGTACTTC
J: TRBJ2-2; V: TRBV4-2; size: .; D: .; CDR3: CASSQSFTGELFF; DNA: TGTGCCAGCAGCCAGTCGTTCACCGGGGAGCTGTTTTTT
J: TRBJ1-3; V: TRBV5-1; size: .; D: .; CDR3: CASSLHPDRSSGNTIYF; DNA: TGCGCCAGCAGCTTGCACCCCGACAGGAGCTCTGGAAACACCATATATTTT
J: TRBJ2-7; V: TRBV9; size: .; D: .; CDR3: CATLFSLVYEQYF; DNA: TGTGCCACACTTTTTTCCTTAGTCTACGAGCAGTACTTC
J: TRBJ2-2; V: TRBV18; size: .; D: .; CDR3: CASSPPNLSAGTGELFF; DNA: TGTGCCAGCTCACCACCTAATCTTAGTGCTGGGACCGGGGAGCTGTTTTTT
J: TRBJ2-1; V: TRBV9; size: .; D: TRBD2; CDR3: CASSEAGGPGEQFF; DNA: TGTGCCAGCAGCGAGGCGGGAGGGCCAGGGGAGCAGTTCTTC
J: TRBJ1-6; V: TRBV27; size: .; D: TRBD1; CDR3: CASSSTRTGQGSPLHF; DNA: TGTGCCAGCAGTTCCACTAGGACAGGGCAAGGTTCACCCCTCCACTTT
J: TRBJ2-7; V: TRBV30; size: .; D: .; CDR3: CAWSTGDSREQYF; DNA: TGTGCCTGGAGTACGGGAGATAGCCGCGAGCAGTACTTC
J: TRBJ1-1; V: TRBV18; size: few; D: .; CDR3: CASSPLPKVGAFF; DNA: TGTGCCAGCTCACCACTCCCCAAGGTGGGAGCTTTCTTT
J: TRBJ1-3; V: TRBV7-9; size: .; D: .; CDR3: CASSPGPLGNTIYF; DNA: TGTGCCAGCAGCCCGGGTCCTCTGGGAAACACCATATATTTT
J: TRBJ2-5; V: TRBV5-4; size: .; D: .; CDR3: CASSLALEGGRKTQYF; DNA: TGTGCCAGCAGCTTGGCCCTGGAAGGGGGGCGGAAGACCCAGTACTTC
J: TRBJ2-7; V: TRBV28; size: .; D: TRBD1; CDR3: CASSSFGQGSYEQYF; DNA: TGTGCCAGCAGTTCTTTTGGACAGGGTTCCTACGAGCAGTACTTC
J: TRBJ1-2; V: TRBV13; size: .; D: .; CDR3: CASSLGGGYYGYTF; DNA: TGTGCCAGCAGCTTAGGCGGAGGATACTATGGCTACACCTTC
J: TRBJ1-5; V: TRBV5-1; size: .; D: .; CDR3: CASSLLGGQPQHF; DNA: TGCGCCAGCAGCTTACTAGGGGGTCAGCCCCAGCATTTT
J: TRBJ2-7; V: TRBV10-3; size: .; D: .; CDR3: CAAGPGRTYEQYF; DNA: TGTGCCGCCGGCCCGGGACGCACCTACGAGCAGTACTTC
J: TRBJ2-3; V: TRBV2; size: .; D: TRBD2; CDR3: CASSPTSGGADTQYF; DNA: TGTGCCAGCAGTCCGACTAGCGGGGGGGCCGATACGCAGTATTTT
J: TRBJ2-2; V: TRBV9; size: .; D: .; CDR3: CASSLRWGAGELFF; DNA: TGTGCCAGCAGCCTCCGGTGGGGGGCCGGGGAGCTGTTTTTT
J: TRBJ1-1; V: TRBV30; size: .; D: .; CDR3: CAWSVLGSNTEAFF; DNA: TGTGCCTGGAGTGTACTGGGCAGTAACACTGAAGCTTTCTTT